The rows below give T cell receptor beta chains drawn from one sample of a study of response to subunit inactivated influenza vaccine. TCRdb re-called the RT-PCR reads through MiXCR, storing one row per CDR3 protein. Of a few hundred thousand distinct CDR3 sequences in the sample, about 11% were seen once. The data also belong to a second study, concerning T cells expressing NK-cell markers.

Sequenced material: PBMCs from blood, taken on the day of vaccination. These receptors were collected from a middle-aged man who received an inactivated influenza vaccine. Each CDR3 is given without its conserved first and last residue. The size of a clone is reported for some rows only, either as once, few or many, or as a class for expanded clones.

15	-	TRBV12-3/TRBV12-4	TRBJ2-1	ASSLVPGQGSMNEQF
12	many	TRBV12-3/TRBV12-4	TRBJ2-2	ASSRTGRTGELF
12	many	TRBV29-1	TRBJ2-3	SVDQGGGTDTQY
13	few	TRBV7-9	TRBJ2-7	ASSSRQGIGYEQY
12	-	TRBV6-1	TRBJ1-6	ASRRQVDSSPLH
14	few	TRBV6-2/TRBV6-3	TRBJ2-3	ASSYSTRDRTDTQY
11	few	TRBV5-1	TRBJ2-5	ASSLNVGETQY
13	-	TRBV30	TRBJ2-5	AWSETQGRGETQY
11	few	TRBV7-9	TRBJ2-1	ASSKVVDNEQF
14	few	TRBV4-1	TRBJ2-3	ASSQGFLTGGPQQY
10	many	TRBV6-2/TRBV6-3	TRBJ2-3	ASSYSIDTQY
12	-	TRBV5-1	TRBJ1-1	ASSLAKGATEAF
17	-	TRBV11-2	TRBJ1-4	ASSLRIVSADRGYEKLF
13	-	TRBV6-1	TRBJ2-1	ASSRTGDMTHEQF
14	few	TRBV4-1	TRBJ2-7	ASSQSTGGSSYEQY
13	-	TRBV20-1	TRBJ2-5	SAPPASGGQETQY
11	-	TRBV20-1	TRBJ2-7	SARDRRLYEQY
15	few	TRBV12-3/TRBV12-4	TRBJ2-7	ASRGNSPGTAHYEQY
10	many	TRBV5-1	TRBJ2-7	ASSPPGDEQY
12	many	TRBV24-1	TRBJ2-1	ATSISGPYNEQF
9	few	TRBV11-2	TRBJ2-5	ASRVGGTQY
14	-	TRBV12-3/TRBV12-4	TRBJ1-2	ASSLGRGQGGRGYT
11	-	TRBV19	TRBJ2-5	ASSTGLLKTQY
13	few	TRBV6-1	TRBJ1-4	ASSRAWGNFEKLF
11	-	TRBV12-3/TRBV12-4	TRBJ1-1	ASRGYMNTEAF
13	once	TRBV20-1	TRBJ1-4	SASDMPLGNEKLF
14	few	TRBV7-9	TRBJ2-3	ASSLVRERGTDTQY
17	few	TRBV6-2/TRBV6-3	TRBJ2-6	ASRPLLFAGRSGANVLT
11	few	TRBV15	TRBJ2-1	ATNNDFYNEQF
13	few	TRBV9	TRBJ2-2	ASSVEASGGGELF
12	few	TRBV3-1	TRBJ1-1	ASSQAPGNTEAF
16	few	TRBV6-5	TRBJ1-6	ASSYSGSFRQGFLPLH
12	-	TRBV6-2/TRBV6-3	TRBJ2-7	ASSRPGPSYEQY
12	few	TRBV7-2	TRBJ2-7	ASSLLTGGYEQY
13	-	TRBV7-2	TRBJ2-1	ASSQMGLADNEQF
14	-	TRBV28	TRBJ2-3	ASSPLGREGSDTQY
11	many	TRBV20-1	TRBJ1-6	SAREGQNSPLH
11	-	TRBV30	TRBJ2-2	AWTASETGELF
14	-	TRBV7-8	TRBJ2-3	ASSSRTGAHTDTQY
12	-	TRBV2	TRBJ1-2	ASSFRDTSYGYT
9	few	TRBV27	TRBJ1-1	EGDPHTEAF
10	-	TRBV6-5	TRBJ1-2	ASRQGGYGYT
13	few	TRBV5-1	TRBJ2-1	ASRSGQGAYNEQF
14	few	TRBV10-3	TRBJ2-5	AISLRNAGGVETQY
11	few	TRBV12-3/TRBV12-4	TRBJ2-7	ASSLSGRGEQY
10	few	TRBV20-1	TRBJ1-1	SATPTSSEAF
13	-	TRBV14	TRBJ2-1	ASSQRGTSYNEQF
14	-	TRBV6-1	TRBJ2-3	ASRRPGTPGADTQY
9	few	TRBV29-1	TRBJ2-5	SVGTRETQY
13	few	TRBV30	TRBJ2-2	AWMSWEFRAGELF